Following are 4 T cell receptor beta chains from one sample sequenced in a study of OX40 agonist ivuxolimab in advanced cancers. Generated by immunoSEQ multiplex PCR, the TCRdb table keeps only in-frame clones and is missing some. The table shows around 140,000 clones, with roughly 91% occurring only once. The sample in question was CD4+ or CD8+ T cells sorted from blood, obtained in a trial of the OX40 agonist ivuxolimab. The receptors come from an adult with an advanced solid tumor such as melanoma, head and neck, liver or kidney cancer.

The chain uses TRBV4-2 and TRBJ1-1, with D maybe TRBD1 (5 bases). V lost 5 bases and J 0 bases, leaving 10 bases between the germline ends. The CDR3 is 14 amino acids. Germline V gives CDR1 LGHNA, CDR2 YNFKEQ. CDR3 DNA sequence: TGTGCCAGCAGCTTGGGGCAGGTGAACACTGAAGCTTTCTTT. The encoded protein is CASSLGQVNTEAFF.

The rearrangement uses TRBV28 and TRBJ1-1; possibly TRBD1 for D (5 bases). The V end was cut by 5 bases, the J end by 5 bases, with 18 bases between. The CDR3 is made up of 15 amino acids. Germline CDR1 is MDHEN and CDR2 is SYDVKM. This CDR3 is CASSPHSGARTEAFF. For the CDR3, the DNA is TGTGCCAGCAGTCCCCATAGCGGGGCGAGGACTGAAGCTTTCTTT.

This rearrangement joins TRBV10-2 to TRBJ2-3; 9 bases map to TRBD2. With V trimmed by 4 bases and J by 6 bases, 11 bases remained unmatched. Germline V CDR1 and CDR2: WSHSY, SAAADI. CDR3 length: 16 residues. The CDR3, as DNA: TGCGCCAGCAGTGGAGGGGGTAGCGGGAGTTTGGATACGCAGTATTTT. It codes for CASSGGGSGSLDTQYF.

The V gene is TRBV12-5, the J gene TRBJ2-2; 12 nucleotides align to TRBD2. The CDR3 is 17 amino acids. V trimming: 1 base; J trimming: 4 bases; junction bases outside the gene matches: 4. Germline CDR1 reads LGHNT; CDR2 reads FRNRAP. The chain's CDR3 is CASGLALAGGSTGELFF. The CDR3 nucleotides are TGTGCTAGTGGTTTGGCACTAGCGGGGGGTAGCACCGGGGAGCTGTTTTTT.